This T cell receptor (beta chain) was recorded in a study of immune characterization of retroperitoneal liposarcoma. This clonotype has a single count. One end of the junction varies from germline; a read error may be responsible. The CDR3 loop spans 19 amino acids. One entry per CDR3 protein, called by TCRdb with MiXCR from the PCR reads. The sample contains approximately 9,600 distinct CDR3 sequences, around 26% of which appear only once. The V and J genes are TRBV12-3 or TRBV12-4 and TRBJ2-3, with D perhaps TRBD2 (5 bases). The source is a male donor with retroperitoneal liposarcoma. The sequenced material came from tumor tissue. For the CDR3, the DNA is TGTGTCAGCAGTTTTCTAGAGGGCCCTTTGAGTTACAGCACAGATACGCAGTATTTT. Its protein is CVSSFLEGPLSYSTDTQYF.